The sequence of this TCR beta chain was determined in a study of T cells after posttransplantation cyclophosphamide. Study-wide results and limits: TRB overlap between skin or GI tissue T cells and blood was limited.

Measured with immunoSEQ multiplex PCR; TCRdb has only the in-frame clones, and not every one. The sample contains 4,500 to 6,000 clones, 80% of which appear only once. The CDR3 runs to 15 residues. Trimming cost V 5 bases and J 6 bases, with 17 bases left between them. Germline V lookup: CDR1 SEHNR, CDR2 FQNEAQ (reference sequence). Cyclophosphamide on days +3 and +4 followed busulfan-fludarabine conditioning and a marrow graft. This clone was seen once. The antigen remains undetermined. The source is a male patient aged 50 to 59 who received an allogeneic stem cell transplant from a related donor and was CMV-positive. Some T cells may be transferred from the graft donor. V usage is TRBV7-9 and J usage is TRBJ1-5, with no clear D. This specimen consisted of PBMCs, obtained after allogeneic stem cell transplant with posttransplant cyclophosphamide. The CDR3 nucleotides read TGTGCCAGCAGCCCTCGGGGAGGGTCCAGTCAGCCCCAGCATTTT. Its protein is CASSPRGGSSQPQHF.